These 29 T cell receptor beta chains share one sample of origin, sequenced in a study of identical twins. MiXCR, run by TCRdb on the 5' RACE reads, gives a single entry per CDR3 protein. The data hold under 250,000 distinct CDR3 sequences, with about 13% observed a single time. These data also formed part of another study, on yellow fever vaccine responses in identical twins.

Sequenced sample: memory (CD45RO+) T cells sorted from blood. The receptors were gathered from a woman younger than 35 in good health.

CDR3 sequence (DNA): TGCAGTCTAAGAGGATCTAGCGGGAGGTCCTACAATGAGCAGTTCTTC. Encoded protein: CSLRGSSGRSYNEQFF. This chain joins TRBV20-1 and TRBJ2-1; TRBD2 aligns across 11 bases. The ends lost 8 bases at V and 1 base at J; junction bases unmatched: 10. The germline V gene has CDR1 DFQATT and CDR2 SNEGSKA (reference sequence). The CDR3 has 16 amino acids.

There are many counts of this clonotype. The chain recombines TRBV3-1 with TRBJ1-1; D unclear. The CDR3 contains 14 residues. Per the germline V gene, CDR1 is LGHDT and CDR2 is YNNKEL (reference sequence). Deletions cut 2 bases from V and 2 bases from J, with 9 bases between. CDR3 in amino acids: CASSQWSLNTEAFF. In DNA, the CDR3 is TGTGCCAGCAGCCAATGGAGCCTCAACACTGAAGCTTTCTTT.

This clonotype showed up just a few times. V gene TRBV7-2 combines with J gene TRBJ2-7, with 12 bases lining up with TRBD2. This CDR3 comprises 14 residues. Trimming cost V 6 bases and J 0 bases; bases outside gene matches: 0. CDR1 SGHTA and CDR2 FQGNSA come from the germline V gene. The CDR3 reads CASRTSGSSYEQYF. DNA for the CDR3: TGTGCCAGCAGGACTAGCGGGAGCTCCTACGAGCAGTACTTC.

This clonotype was seen a handful of times. The chain carries TRBV12-3 or TRBV12-4 and TRBJ2-7; 9 bases align to TRBD2. The CDR3 spans 14 residues. After removal of 6 bases from V and 4 bases from J, the junction contained 7 bases not matched to a gene. CDR3 sequence reads: CASSPNLAGYEQYF. As DNA, the CDR3 is TGTGCCAGCAGCCCCAACCTAGCGGGGTACGAGCAGTACTTC.

The rearrangement links TRBV5-6 to TRBJ1-1, with D possibly matching TRBD1 (6 bases). The germline V gene has CDR1 SGHDT and CDR2 YYEEEE. The CDR3 sequence is 11 residues long. V lost 2 bases, J lost 10 bases, and 9 bases lay in between. Here the CDR3 reads CASSFGGPAFF. For the CDR3, the DNA is TGTGCCAGCAGCTTCGGGGGGCCAGCTTTCTTT.

This chain connects TRBV3-1 to TRBJ2-7; D might be TRBD1 (6 bases). V was cut by 1 base and J by 1 base, with 8 bases left in between. CDR1 is LGHDT, CDR2 YNNKEL, per germline (reference sequence). The CDR3 is 14 amino acids. CDR3 amino acids: CASSQGTVSYEQYF. The CDR3, as DNA: TGTGCCAGCAGCCAAGGGACAGTGTCCTACGAGCAGTACTTC.

This clonotype has ten or more counts. The chain links TRBV7-2 to TRBJ2-3, with TRBD1 matching 9 bases. This CDR3 region has 15 residues. CDR1 SGHTA and CDR2 FQGNSA come from the germline V gene. The V segment lost 5 bases and the J segment 6 bases; nucleotides outside the gene matches: 9. CDR3 sequence: CASSTGGRDMDTQYF. The CDR3 bases are TGTGCCAGCAGCACAGGGGGCCGGGATATGGATACGCAGTATTTT.

The V and J genes are TRBV28 and TRBJ2-4; possibly TRBD1 for D (6 bases). The CDR3 runs 14 residues. Germline assignment: CDR1 MDHEN and CDR2 SYDVKM. V was trimmed by 8 bases and J by 8 bases, leaving 19 bases between them. CDR3 protein: CASVPNRAGDIQYF. The DNA of the CDR3 is TGTGCCAGCGTACCCAATCGGGCAGGGGACATTCAGTACTTC.

The chain links TRBV19 to TRBJ2-7, with a tentative D call TRBD2 (5 bases). Deletions cut 10 bases from V and 2 bases from J, with 18 bases between. Germline CDR1 and CDR2: LNHDA and SQIVND (reference sequence). The CDR3 runs 14 residues. CDR3 in DNA: TGTGCCACCCGGCGCTCCGGAGGCGCCTACGAGCAGTACTTC. Translated: CATRRSGGAYEQYF.

This clonotype was found many times. V gene TRBV20-1 combines with J gene TRBJ2-7; the D call may be TRBD1 or TRBD2 (6 bases each). Germline V gene sequence: CDR1 DFQATT, CDR2 SNEGSKA (reference sequence). The CDR3 runs 11 residues. DNA for the CDR3: TGCAGGGGCGGGGCAGGGGACGAGCAGTACTTC. This encodes CRGGAGDEQYF.

This clonotype showed up just a few times. The chain couples TRBV20-1 to TRBJ1-1; no definite D call. Trimming cost V 3 bases and J 2 bases, with 16 bases left between them. From germline, CDR1 is DFQATT and CDR2 SNEGSKA (reference sequence). This CDR3 region has 15 residues. The CDR3 nucleotides are TGCAGTGCTAGGTTAATTTTGAGGGCAAACACTGAAGCTTTCTTT. Amino acid sequence: CSARLILRANTEAFF.

This clonotype was picked up a small number of times. The gene calls are TRBV5-1 and TRBJ2-1; D may be TRBD2 (6 bases). Germline V gene data show CDR1 as SGHRS and CDR2 as YFSETQ. Deletions cut 0 bases from V and 8 bases from J, with 15 bases between. CDR3 length: 15 amino acids. This CDR3 reads CASSLAGGPRDEQFF. CDR3 DNA sequence: TGCGCCAGCAGCTTGGCCGGAGGGCCCCGGGATGAGCAGTTCTTC.

This clonotype was counted a few times. The CDR3: CASSFHKTGTIPSYNEQFF. CDR3 bases: TGTGCCAGCAGCTTCCACAAAACCGGGACTATACCCTCCTACAATGAGCAGTTCTTC. V and J are TRBV5-6 and TRBJ2-1; 7 bases line up with TRBD2. Unmatched junction bases numbered 14, after V lost 2 bases and J lost 0 bases. The CDR3 has 19 residues. The germline CDR1 and CDR2 sequences are SGHDT and YYEEEE.

The chain carries TRBV29-1 and TRBJ2-7; TRBD1 might be the D (7 bases). This CDR3 is built from 15 residues. In germline, CDR1 is SQVTM, CDR2 ANQGSEA. V was pared by 2 bases and J by 3 bases, with 17 bases between. Here the CDR3 reads CSVEWGRQGGYEQYF. For the CDR3, the DNA is TGCAGCGTTGAATGGGGACGCCAGGGGGGCTACGAGCAGTACTTC.

This clonotype was seen a handful of times. At one of its ends the junction is not consistent with the germline gene, which may arise from a read error. V is TRBV7-7 and J is TRBJ2-3; D is perhaps TRBD1 or TRBD2 (5 bases each). This CDR3 has 15 amino acids. Germline V gene data show CDR1 as SSHAT and CDR2 as FNYEAQ (reference sequence). The CDR3 spells CASSLAEGRTDTQYF. CDR3 DNA: TGTGCTAGCAGCTTAGCAGAGGGGCGAACAGATACGCAGTATTTT.

The V and J genes are TRBV28 and TRBJ2-1; the match to TRBD1 covers 7 bases. The CDR3 totals 15 residues. The V segment lost 5 bases and the J segment 5 bases; nucleotides outside the gene matches: 9. The germline CDR1 and CDR2 sequences are MDHEN and SYDVKM. CDR3 sequence reads: CASSPVDRAHNEQFF. CDR3 DNA: TGTGCCAGCAGTCCGGTCGACAGGGCCCACAATGAGCAGTTCTTC.

This chain joins TRBV18 and TRBJ2-7; tentative D call: TRBD1 (5 bases). This CDR3 has 14 residues. Looked up from germline, CDR1 is KGHSH and CDR2 is LQKENI. The V and J ends lost 1 base and 4 bases respectively, with 11 bases between them. CDR3 amino acids: CASSPQPQGYEQYF. In nucleotides, the CDR3 is TGTGCCAGCTCACCACAACCCCAGGGTTACGAGCAGTACTTC. The whole variable domain, remainder taken from reference TRBV18 and TRBJ2-7, is NAGVMQNPRHLVRRRGQEARLRCSPMKGHSHVYWYRQLPEEGLKFMVYLQKENIIDESGMPKERFSAEFPKEGPSILRIQQVVRGDSAAYFCASSPQPQGYEQYFGPGTRLTVT.

This clonotype was picked up many times. V usage is TRBV12-3 or TRBV12-4 and J usage is TRBJ2-3, with 7 positions matching TRBD1. CDR3 length: 13 residues. V lost 2 bases and J lost 9; bases outside the gene matches: 5. CDR3 region: CASSLNRGGTQYF. The CDR3 DNA follows: TGTGCCAGCAGTTTAAACAGGGGTGGAACGCAGTATTTT.

The chain joins TRBV11-1 to TRBJ2-3; perhaps TRBD2 as D (5 bases). V lost 5 bases, J lost 0 bases, and 12 bases lay in between. Germline V gene data show CDR1 as SGHAT and CDR2 as FQDESV (reference sequence). The CDR3 covers 15 residues. The CDR3: CASSQDSKSTDTQYF. The DNA of the CDR3 is TGTGCCAGCAGCCAGGACTCGAAAAGCACAGATACGCAGTATTTT.

The chain combines TRBV20-1 with TRBJ2-3; 7 nucleotides align to TRBD1. There are 14 residues in the CDR3. The germline CDR1 and CDR2 sequences are DFQATT and SNEGSKA (reference sequence). J lost 7 bases, V lost 4 bases, and 11 bases had no gene match. The CDR3 here is CSAKGSTGLHTQYF. The DNA of the CDR3 is TGCAGTGCTAAGGGATCGACAGGGTTGCATACGCAGTATTTT.

This clonotype has just a few counts. The CDR3 protein is CASSVRTGGGNTIYF. The DNA of the CDR3 is TGTGCCAGCAGTGTTCGGACAGGGGGTGGAAACACCATATATTTT. V gene TRBV2 combines with J gene TRBJ1-3, with 10 bases lining up with TRBD1. The germline V gene has CDR1 SNHLY and CDR2 FYNNEI. V dropped 4 bases and J dropped 3; count of bases not matched to a gene: 3. The CDR3 runs 15 residues.

This clonotype was seen more than once but under ten times. V and J are TRBV27 and TRBJ1-6; D gene uncertain. V lost 6 bases and J 9 bases, leaving 15 bases between the germline ends. Germline V CDR1 and CDR2: MNHEY, SMNVEV (reference sequence). The CDR3 covers 14 residues. The CDR3 sequence is CASRVRGGLSPLHF. CDR3 sequence (DNA): TGTGCCAGCAGGGTTCGCGGAGGCCTTTCACCCCTCCACTTT.

This rearrangement joins TRBV20-1 to TRBJ1-6; D uncertain. Trimming removed 4 bases at V and 6 bases at J, with 7 bases between. Germline V gene lookup returns CDR1 DFQATT and CDR2 SNEGSKA (reference sequence). The CDR3 contains 12 residues. The CDR3, as DNA: TGCAGTGCTATCGGTGGTAATTCACCCCTCCACTTT. Translating it yields CSAIGGNSPLHF.

This clonotype was seen many times. The chain recombines TRBV7-2 with TRBJ1-3; the match to TRBD1 covers 7 bases. Germline loops: CDR1 SGHTA, CDR2 FQGNSA. The CDR3 has 15 residues. The junction had 7 bases not matched to a gene; V was cut back by 4 bases and J by 4 bases. The CDR3, as DNA: TGTGCCAGCAGCTATGACAGGGCTCGCGGAAACACCATATATTTT. Its protein product is CASSYDRARGNTIYF.

This clonotype was found a few times. The chain links TRBV7-2 to TRBJ1-2, with 11 bases matching TRBD1. Losses at the gene ends were 3 bases for V and 5 bases for J; bases not matched to a gene: 11. This CDR3 is built from 17 residues. Germline lookup yields CDR1 SGHTA and CDR2 FQGNSA. CDR3: CASSLSAGTGGIYGYTF. The CDR3 DNA follows: TGTGCCAGCAGCTTGTCCGCTGGGACAGGGGGGATTTATGGCTACACCTTC.

This clonotype was seen a handful of times. V and J are TRBV18 and TRBJ2-1; D unclear. The germline V gene has CDR1 KGHSH and CDR2 LQKENI. V gave up 2 bases and J gave up 6 bases, with 8 bases separating them. The CDR3 spans 13 residues. CDR3 in amino acids: CASSPVTGNEQFF. The DNA of the CDR3 is TGTGCCAGCTCACCAGTTACTGGCAATGAGCAGTTCTTC.

V gene TRBV20-1 combines with J gene TRBJ2-1; 12 bases map to TRBD2. Per the germline V gene, CDR1 is DFQATT and CDR2 is SNEGSKA (reference sequence). V trimming: 6 bases; J trimming: 7 bases; junction bases outside the gene matches: 10. The CDR3 is made up of 15 amino acids. CDR3 coding DNA: TGCAGTGCCTCGAGGACTAGCGGGGTGGGGAATGAGCAGTTCTTC. It codes for CSASRTSGVGNEQFF.

V is TRBV7-9 and J is TRBJ2-1; unclear D gene. The CDR3 consists of 14 residues. V lost 4 bases and J lost 7, with 14 bases in between. In germline, CDR1 is SEHNR, CDR2 FQNEAQ (reference sequence). The CDR3 here is CASSYAPQGNEQFF. DNA of the CDR3: TGTGCCAGCAGCTATGCCCCGCAAGGGAATGAGCAGTTCTTC. Full variable domain (outside the CDR3, taken from reference TRBV7-9 and TRBJ2-1): DTGVSQNPRHKITKRGQNVTFRCDPISEHNRLYWYRQTLGQGPEFLTYFQNEAQLEKSRLLSDRFSAERPKGSFSTLEIQRTEQGDSAMYLCASSYAPQGNEQFFGPGTRLTVL.

This clonotype was seen only a few times. This rearrangement joins TRBV6-1 to TRBJ2-2; 8 bases map to TRBD2. CDR3 length: 18 residues. Germline V gene data show CDR1 as MNHNS and CDR2 as SASEGT. The V gene end was trimmed by 6 bases and the J gene end by 5 bases; junction bases not matched to a gene: 17. The CDR3 protein is CASREKRSLAGQTGELFF. The CDR3 DNA reads as TGTGCCAGCAGAGAAAAGAGGTCCCTAGCGGGTCAAACCGGGGAGCTGTTTTTT.